Listed below are T cell receptor beta chains from one sample, sequenced in a study of shared clonotypes between healthy human individuals. TCRdb's table, derived via immunoSEQ multiplex PCR, lists solely in-frame clones and lacks some. In the table there are about 1,800,000 clones, about 95% of which are singletons. Specimen: naive CD8+ T cells sorted from blood. All receptors derive from a man aged 18 to 35 in good health. CDR3s include the opening cysteine and the closing phenylalanine or tryptophan. The D gene is left open where the match is weak. Only some rows state a clone size, as once, few, many or a class for expanded clones.

v_call,j_call,d_call,clone_size,cdr3_aa,cdr3_nt
TRBV13,TRBJ2-3,.,.,CASSPEADTQYF,TGTGCCAGCAGCCCCGAGGCAGATACGCAGTATTTT
TRBV28,TRBJ2-2,TRBD1,.,CASSEFRQGANGELFF,TGTGCCAGCAGCGAATTTCGACAGGGGGCTAACGGGGAGCTGTTTTTT
TRBV4-3,TRBJ2-6,TRBD1,.,CASSHPGTGGAGANVLTF,TGCGCCAGCAGCCATCCCGGGACAGGGGGCGCTGGGGCCAACGTCCTGACTTTC
TRBV5-6,TRBJ1-5,TRBD1,once,CASKGDRFNQPQHF,TGTGCCAGCAAGGGGGACAGGTTCAATCAGCCCCAGCATTTT
TRBV29-1,TRBJ1-3,.,.,CSSPWQTRSGNTIYF,TGCAGCTCCCCCTGGCAGACCCGCTCTGGAAACACCATATATTTT
TRBV28,TRBJ2-2,TRBD1,.,CASSSPRRGYSGELFF,TGTGCCAGCAGTTCCCCCCGCAGGGGGTACTCCGGGGAGCTGTTTTTT
TRBV2,TRBJ1-2,TRBD1,few,CASRGQVQTF,TGTGCCAGCAGGGGACAGGTCCAAACCTTC
TRBV6-6,TRBJ2-5,.,.,CASSYYGDGPGGQYF,TGTGCCAGCAGTTACTATGGGGACGGCCCCGGCGGCCAGTACTTC
TRBV19,TRBJ1-1,.,.,CASSPANTEAFF,TGTGCCAGTAGTCCAGCGAACACTGAAGCTTTCTTT
TRBV28,TRBJ2-1,.,once,CASSVRGIRRGNEQFF,TGTGCCAGCAGCGTCCGGGGGATCCGCAGGGGGAATGAGCAGTTCTTC
TRBV6-1,TRBJ1-2,.,.,CASSEAEGPYGYTF,TGTGCCAGCAGTGAAGCGGAAGGCCCCTATGGCTACACCTTC
TRBV13,TRBJ2-5,.,once,CASSLKQRQETQYF,TGTGCCAGCAGCTTAAAGCAGCGACAAGAGACCCAGTACTTC
TRBV28,TRBJ2-2,TRBD1,.,CAGGQRNTGELFF,TGTGCCGGGGGACAGAGGAACACCGGGGAGCTGTTTTTT
TRBV5-1,TRBJ1-2,TRBD1,.,CASSRTGGDPYGYTF,TGCGCCAGCAGCAGGACAGGGGGAGACCCCTATGGCTACACCTTC
TRBV6-1,TRBJ2-7,.,once,CASRGSPEQYF,TGTGCCAGCAGGGGGTCCCCCGAGCAGTACTTC
TRBV7-8,TRBJ2-7,TRBD2,.,CASSLGLAGYTSYEQYF,TGTGCCAGCAGCTTAGGACTAGCGGGCTATACCTCCTACGAGCAGTACTTC
TRBV5-5,TRBJ2-7,TRBD1,.,CASSFTGVSYEQYF,TGTGCCAGCAGCTTCACAGGGGTGTCCTACGAGCAGTACTTC
TRBV5-6,TRBJ2-1,TRBD2,.,CASSHDTGLAGSNEQFF,TGTGCCAGCAGCCACGATACAGGACTAGCGGGGAGTAATGAGCAGTTCTTC
TRBV5-4,TRBJ2-7,TRBD2,.,CASSLAPLGGGNYEQYF,TGTGCCAGCAGCTTGGCACCCCTCGGCGGGGGGAACTACGAGCAGTACTTC
TRBV6-1,TRBJ2-7,.,.,CASSFLNYEQYF,TGTGCCAGCAGTTTCCTCAACTACGAGCAGTACTTC